This T cell receptor beta chain was captured by sequencing in a study of blood T cell repertoires in COVID-19. Study background: Samples came from the United States, Italy and Spain, spanning acute and convalescent COVID-19. The cDNA or gDNA used as material had been derived from T cells, B-cell-depleted T cells, or PBMCs.

This clone was seen just once. Seattle patient enrollment occurred during active infection, with longitudinal follow-up thereafter. Methods used by the authors: Estimation of nucleated cell counts was performed using reference gene primer amplification. The assay was immunoSEQ multiplex PCR, and TCRdb's table has in-frame clones only and misses some. V and J calls and clone size are given by that table; D and trimming were obtained from the DNA. This table holds some 300,000 clones, about 90% found once. The V end lost 5 bases, the J end lost 0 bases, and 11 bases lay between the germline ends. This CDR3 spans 15 amino acids. Germline CDR1 reads LNHDA; CDR2 reads SQIVND (reference sequence).

The rearrangement joins TRBV19 to TRBJ1-3, with D unresolved. The specimen sequenced was peripheral blood. The TCR sequence derives from a woman in her forties or fifties with COVID-19, enrolled during active disease. CDR3 in amino acids: CASSPQENSGNTIYF. For the CDR3, the DNA is TGTGCCAGTAGTCCTCAGGAAAACTCTGGAAACACCATATATTTT.